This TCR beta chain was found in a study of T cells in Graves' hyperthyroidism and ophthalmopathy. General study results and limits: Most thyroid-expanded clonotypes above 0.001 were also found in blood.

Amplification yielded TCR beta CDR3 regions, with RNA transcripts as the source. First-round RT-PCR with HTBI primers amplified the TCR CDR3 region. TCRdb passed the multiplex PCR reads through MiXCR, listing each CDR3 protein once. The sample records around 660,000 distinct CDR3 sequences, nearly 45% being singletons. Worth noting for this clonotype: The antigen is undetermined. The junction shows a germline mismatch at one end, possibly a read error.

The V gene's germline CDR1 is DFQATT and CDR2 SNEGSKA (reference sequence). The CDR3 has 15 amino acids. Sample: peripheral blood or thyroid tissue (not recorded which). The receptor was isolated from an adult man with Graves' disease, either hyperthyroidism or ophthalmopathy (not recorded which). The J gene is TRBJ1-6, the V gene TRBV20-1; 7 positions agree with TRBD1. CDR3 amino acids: CSARELGQNNSPLHF. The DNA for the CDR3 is TGCAGTGCGAGAGAACTGGGACAGAATAATTCACCCCTCCACTTT.